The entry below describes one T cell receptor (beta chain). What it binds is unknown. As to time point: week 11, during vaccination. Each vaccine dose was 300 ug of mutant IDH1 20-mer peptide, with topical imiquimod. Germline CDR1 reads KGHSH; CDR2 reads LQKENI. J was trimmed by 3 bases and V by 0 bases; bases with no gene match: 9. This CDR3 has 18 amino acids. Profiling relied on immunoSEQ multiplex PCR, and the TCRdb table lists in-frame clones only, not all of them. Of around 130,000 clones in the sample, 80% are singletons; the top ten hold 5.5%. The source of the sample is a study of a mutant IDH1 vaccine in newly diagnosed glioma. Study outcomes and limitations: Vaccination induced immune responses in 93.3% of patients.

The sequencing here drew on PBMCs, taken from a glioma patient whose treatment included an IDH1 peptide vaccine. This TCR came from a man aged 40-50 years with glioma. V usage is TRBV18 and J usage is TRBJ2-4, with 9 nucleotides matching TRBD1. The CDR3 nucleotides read TGTGCCAGCTCACCACCGGGACAGGGAATAAGTGGCAAAAACATTCAGTACTTC. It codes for CASSPPGQGISGKNIQYF.